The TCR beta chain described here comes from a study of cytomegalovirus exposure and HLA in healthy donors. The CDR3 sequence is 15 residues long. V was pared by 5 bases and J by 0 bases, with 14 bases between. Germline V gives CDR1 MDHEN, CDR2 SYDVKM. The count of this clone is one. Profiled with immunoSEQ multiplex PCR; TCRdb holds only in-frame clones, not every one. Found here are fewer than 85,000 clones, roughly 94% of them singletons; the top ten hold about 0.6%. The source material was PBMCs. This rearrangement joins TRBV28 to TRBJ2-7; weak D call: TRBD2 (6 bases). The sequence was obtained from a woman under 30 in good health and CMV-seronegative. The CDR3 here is CASSIPGTVSYEQYF. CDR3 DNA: TGTGCCAGCAGTATACCTGGGACTGTCTCCTACGAGCAGTACTTC.